The clone carrying this T cell receptor (beta chain) was detected a few times. The record originates from a study of blood T cell repertoires in COVID-19. Looking at the study overall: The United States, Italy and Spain were the sources of the acute and convalescent COVID-19 samples. Nucleic acid was either cDNA or gDNA, and it came from T cells, B-cell-depleted T cells, or PBMCs.

Germline loops: CDR1 MDHEN, CDR2 SYDVKM. This CDR3 region has 12 residues. V was trimmed by 11 bases and J by 5 bases, leaving 10 bases between them. Original analysis: Nucleated cell number was recorded as an estimate derived from reference gene primer amplification. The table came from immunoSEQ multiplex PCR; TCRdb's copy has only in-frame clones and leaves some out. The DNA gave D and trimming, while V, J and clone size come from that table. The sample contains about 44,000 clones, roughly 84% of which appear only once. The rearrangement uses TRBV28 and TRBJ1-6; D possibly corresponds to TRBD1 (6 bases). This sequence was found in an older woman with acute or convalescent COVID-19. The sequenced sample consisted of peripheral blood. The CDR3 here is CAAGDNNSPLHF. The CDR3 region has the DNA TGTGCCGCAGGGGATAATAATTCACCCCTCCACTTT.